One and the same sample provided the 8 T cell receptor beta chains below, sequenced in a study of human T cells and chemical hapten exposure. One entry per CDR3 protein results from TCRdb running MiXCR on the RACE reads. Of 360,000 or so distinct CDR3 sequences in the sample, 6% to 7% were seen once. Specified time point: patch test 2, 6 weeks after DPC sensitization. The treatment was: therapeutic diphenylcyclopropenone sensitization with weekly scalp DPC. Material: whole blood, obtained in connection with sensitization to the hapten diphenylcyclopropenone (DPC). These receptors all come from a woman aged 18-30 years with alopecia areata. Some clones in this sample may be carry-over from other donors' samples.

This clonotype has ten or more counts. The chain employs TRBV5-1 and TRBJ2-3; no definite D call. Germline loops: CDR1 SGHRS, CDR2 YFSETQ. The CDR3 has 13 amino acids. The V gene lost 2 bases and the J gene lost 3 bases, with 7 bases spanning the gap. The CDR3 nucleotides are TGCGCCAGCAGCTTCGAGGAAACAGATACGCAGTATTTT. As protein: CASSFEETDTQYF.

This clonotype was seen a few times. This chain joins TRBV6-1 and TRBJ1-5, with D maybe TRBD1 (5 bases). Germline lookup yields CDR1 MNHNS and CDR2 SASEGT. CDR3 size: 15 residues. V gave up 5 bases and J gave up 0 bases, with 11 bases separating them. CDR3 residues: CASSSDRNSNQPQHF. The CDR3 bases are TGTGCCAGCAGTTCCGACAGAAATAGCAATCAGCCCCAGCATTTT.

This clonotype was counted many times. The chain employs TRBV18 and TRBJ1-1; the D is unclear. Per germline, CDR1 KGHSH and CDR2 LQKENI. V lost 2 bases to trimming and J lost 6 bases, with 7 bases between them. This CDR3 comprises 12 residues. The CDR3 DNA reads TGTGCCAGCTCACCAGTCGGGTCTGAAGCTTTCTTT. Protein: CASSPVGSEAFF.

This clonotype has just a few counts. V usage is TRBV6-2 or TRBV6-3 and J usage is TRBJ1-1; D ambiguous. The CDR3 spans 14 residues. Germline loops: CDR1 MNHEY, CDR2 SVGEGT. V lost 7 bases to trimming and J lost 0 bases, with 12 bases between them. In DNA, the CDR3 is TGTGCCAGCAACGAAAGGGTCATGAACACTGAAGCTTTCTTT. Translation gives CASNERVMNTEAFF.

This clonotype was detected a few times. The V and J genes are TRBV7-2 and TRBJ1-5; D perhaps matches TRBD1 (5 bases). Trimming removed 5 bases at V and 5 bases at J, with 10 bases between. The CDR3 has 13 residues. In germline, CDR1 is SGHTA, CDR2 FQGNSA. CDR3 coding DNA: TGTGCCAGCAGCATACAGGCGGATCAGCCCCAGCATTTT. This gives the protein CASSIQADQPQHF.

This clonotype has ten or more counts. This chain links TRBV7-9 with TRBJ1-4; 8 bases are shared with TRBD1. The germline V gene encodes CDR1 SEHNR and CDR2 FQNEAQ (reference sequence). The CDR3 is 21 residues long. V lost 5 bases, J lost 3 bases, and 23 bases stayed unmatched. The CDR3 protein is CASSEWGRGLIGPKSNEKLFF. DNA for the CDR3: TGTGCCAGCAGCGAGTGGGGCAGGGGGCTAATAGGCCCGAAGTCTAATGAAAAACTGTTTTTT.

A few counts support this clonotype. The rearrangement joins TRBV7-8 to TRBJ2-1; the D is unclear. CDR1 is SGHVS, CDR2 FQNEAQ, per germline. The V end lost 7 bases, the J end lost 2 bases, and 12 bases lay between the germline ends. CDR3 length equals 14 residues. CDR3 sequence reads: CASTLSRTYNEQFF. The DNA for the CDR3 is TGTGCCAGCACCCTCAGCAGGACCTACAATGAGCAGTTCTTC.

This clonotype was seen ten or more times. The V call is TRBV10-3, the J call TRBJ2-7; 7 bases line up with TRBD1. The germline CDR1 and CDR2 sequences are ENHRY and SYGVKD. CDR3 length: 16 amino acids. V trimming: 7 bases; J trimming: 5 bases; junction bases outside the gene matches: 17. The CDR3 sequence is CAITATGAPSWDEQYF. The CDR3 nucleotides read TGTGCCATCACCGCAACAGGGGCGCCGTCCTGGGACGAGCAGTACTTC.